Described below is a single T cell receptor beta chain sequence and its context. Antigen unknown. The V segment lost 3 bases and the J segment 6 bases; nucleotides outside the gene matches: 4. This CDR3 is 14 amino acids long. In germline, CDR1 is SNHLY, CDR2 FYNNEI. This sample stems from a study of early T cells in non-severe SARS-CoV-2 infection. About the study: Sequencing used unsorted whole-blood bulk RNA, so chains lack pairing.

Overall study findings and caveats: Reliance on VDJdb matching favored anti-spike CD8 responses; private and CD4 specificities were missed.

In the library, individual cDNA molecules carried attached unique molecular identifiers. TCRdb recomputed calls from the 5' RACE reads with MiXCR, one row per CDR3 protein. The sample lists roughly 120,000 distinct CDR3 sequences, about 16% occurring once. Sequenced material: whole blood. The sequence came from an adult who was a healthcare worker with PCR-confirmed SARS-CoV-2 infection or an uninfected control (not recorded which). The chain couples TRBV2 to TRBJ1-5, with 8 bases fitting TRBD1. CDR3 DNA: TGTGCCAGCAGTGACAGGGGGCTCGGTCAGCCCCAGCATTTT. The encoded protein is CASSDRGLGQPQHF.